This T cell receptor beta chain derives from a study of identical twins' blood T cells. Study at large: About six alpha and about 6 beta libraries together yielded 50 million to 65 million reads.

TCRdb re-called the 5' RACE reads with MiXCR, one entry per CDR3 protein. The top ten clones hold about 6% of a sample with fewer than 450,000 distinct CDR3 sequences, 28% of them seen once. V was clipped by 2 bases and J by 6 bases, with 11 bases between them. Germline loops: CDR1 MGHRA, CDR2 YSYEKL. This CDR3 has 14 residues. Study-level findings and limits: Shared environment remains a possible cause of twin similarity.

Concerning this clonotype: Its antigen is as yet unknown.

The sample consisted of PBMCs. This sequence was found in a woman between 18 and 55 years old in good health. The chain recombines TRBV4-1 with TRBJ1-5; D not certain. CDR3 sequence: CASSQQGPSQPQHF. CDR3 in DNA: TGCGCCAGCAGCCAACAAGGGCCCAGTCAGCCCCAGCATTTT.